The 4 T cell receptor beta chains presented below share a single source sample, sequenced in a study of identical twins. TCRdb redid the calling of the 5' RACE reads with MiXCR, one entry per CDR3 protein. The data hold 420,000 or so distinct CDR3 sequences, with about a fifth observed a single time. Sequenced: naive T cells sorted from blood. These receptors were taken from a man aged 50 or older in good health.

The CDR3 loop reads CASSQDGTSAGTDTQYF. The CDR3 nucleotides are TGTGCCAGCAGCCAAGACGGGACTAGCGCGGGCACAGATACGCAGTATTTT. The chain has TRBV4-2 and TRBJ2-3, with 10 bases matching TRBD2. The CDR3 is 17 residues long. CDR1 and CDR2 from the germline V gene are LGHNA and YNFKEQ. The J segment lost 1 base and the V segment lost 0 bases, leaving 4 bases of the junction unmatched.

This clonotype was recorded at least ten times. The J gene is TRBJ2-1, the V gene TRBV20-1; D is undetermined. V lost 3 bases to trimming and J lost 9 bases, with 21 bases between them. CDR1 and CDR2 (germline): DFQATT, SNEGSKA (reference sequence). The CDR3 consists of 15 residues. The CDR3 protein is CSASLGQPLSGEQFF. The CDR3 DNA follows: TGCAGTGCTAGCCTCGGGCAGCCCCTTAGTGGTGAGCAGTTCTTC.

This clonotype appeared a few times. The chain has TRBV11-2 and TRBJ1-2, with 12 bases fitting TRBD1. The length of the CDR3 is 16 residues. Losses at the gene ends were 1 base for V and 4 bases for J; bases not matched to a gene: 4. CDR1 is SGHAT and CDR2 is FQNNGV in the germline V gene. CDR3 residues: CASSLGGQGAIYGYTF. The DNA for the CDR3 is TGTGCCAGCAGCTTAGGGGGACAGGGGGCCATCTATGGCTACACCTTC.

This clonotype was seen a handful of times. V and J are TRBV5-5 and TRBJ1-1, with D perhaps matching TRBD1 (5 bases). V lost 0 bases, J lost 3 bases, and 12 bases lay in between. The CDR3 sequence is 15 residues long. The germline V gene has CDR1 SGHKS and CDR2 YYEKEE (reference sequence). The CDR3 region has the DNA TGTGCCAGCAGCTTGGCAGGGCGGCTGGACACTGAAGCTTTCTTT. Translated: CASSLAGRLDTEAFF.